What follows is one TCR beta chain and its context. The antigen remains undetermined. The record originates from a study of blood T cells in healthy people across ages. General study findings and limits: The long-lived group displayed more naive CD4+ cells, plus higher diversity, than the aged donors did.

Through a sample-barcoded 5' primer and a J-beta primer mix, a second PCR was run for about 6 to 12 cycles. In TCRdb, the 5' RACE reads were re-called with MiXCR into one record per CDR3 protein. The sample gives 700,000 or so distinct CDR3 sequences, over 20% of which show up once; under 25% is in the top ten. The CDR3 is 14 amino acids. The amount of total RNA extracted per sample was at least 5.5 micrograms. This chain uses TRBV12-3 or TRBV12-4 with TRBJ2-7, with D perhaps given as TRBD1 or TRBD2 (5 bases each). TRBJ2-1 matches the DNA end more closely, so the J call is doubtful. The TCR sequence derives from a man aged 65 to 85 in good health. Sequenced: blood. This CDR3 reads CASSLSGQSNEQFF. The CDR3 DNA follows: TGTGCCAGCAGTTTGTCGGGGCAGTCGAATGAGCAGTTCTTC.